These 15 T cell receptor beta chains were all obtained from the same sample, sequenced in a study of T-cell memory formation after mild COVID-19. TCRdb re-analysed the 5' RACE reads in MiXCR, keeping a single row per CDR3 protein. The sample has a few hundred thousand distinct CDR3 sequences, around 27% seen once. What was sequenced was PBMCs or a T cell subset sorted from them (not recorded which). These receptors were obtained from an adult woman who had mild COVID-19 (a few samples of this study predate the infection). Cell type and time point are not known.

The count of this clonotype is one. The genes are TRBV25-1 and TRBJ1-1; tentatively, D is TRBD1 (6 bases). Between the trimmed V and J ends, which lost 2 bases and 4 bases, there was a span of 14 bases. This CDR3 has 15 amino acids. CDR1 and CDR2 from the germline V gene are MGHDK and SYGVNS. CDR3 DNA: TGTGCCAGCAGTGAAGTCCTCAGGGGTACCACTGAAGCTTTCTTT. Translating it yields CASSEVLRGTTEAFF.

The DNA of the CDR3 is TGCAGTGCTAGAGAAACACTTTTGAGCTCTGGGGCCAACGTCCTGACTTTC. It encodes CSARETLLSSGANVLTF. The chain uses TRBV20-1 and TRBJ2-6; D unclear. Germline assignment: CDR1 DFQATT and CDR2 SNEGSKA (reference sequence). The CDR3 loop spans 17 amino acids. The ends were cut back, 0 bases at V and 0 bases at J, with 12 bases in the middle.

This clonotype was picked up a small number of times. The rearrangement links TRBV5-1 to TRBJ2-7; D is perhaps TRBD1 (7 bases). This CDR3 is 11 amino acids long. V gave up 4 bases and J gave up 9 bases, with 11 bases separating them. The germline gives CDR1 SGHRS, CDR2 YFSETQ. The CDR3 loop reads CASSRQGGQYF. CDR3 in DNA: TGCGCCAGCAGCCGACAGGGAGGGCAGTACTTC.

The chain combines TRBV10-2 with TRBJ2-1; no firm D call. Germline V lookup: CDR1 WSHSY, CDR2 SAAADI. The CDR3 length is 13 residues. Trimming shortened V by 6 bases and J by 9 bases, and 15 bases separated the two germline ends. Here the CDR3 reads CASSTTRGVEQFF. The CDR3, as DNA: TGCGCCAGCAGCACTACCCGTGGGGTTGAGCAGTTCTTC.

The chain is built from TRBV20-1 and TRBJ1-2; no firm D call. The CDR3 spans 17 residues. The germline V gene encodes CDR1 DFQATT and CDR2 SNEGSKA (reference sequence). V lost 5 bases to trimming and J lost 4 bases, with 26 bases between them. The chain's CDR3 is CSAHIGRAAYEPYGYTF. CDR3 bases: TGCAGTGCTCATATTGGGAGAGCGGCCTACGAGCCCTATGGCTACACCTTC.

A few counts support this clonotype. V and J are TRBV5-1 and TRBJ2-3; D uncertain. The CDR3 runs to 13 residues. Germline CDR1 reads SGHRS; CDR2 reads YFSETQ. Trimming shortened V by 4 bases and J by 9 bases, and 15 bases separated the two germline ends. The CDR3 reads CASSPLRQETQYF. CDR3 bases: TGCGCCAGCAGCCCCCTCCGCCAGGAGACGCAGTATTTT.

CDR3 region: CASSQENFGGALTYNEQFF. The CDR3 bases are TGTGCCAGCAGCCAAGAGAATTTTGGGGGAGCTCTCACCTACAATGAGCAGTTCTTC. V is TRBV4-2 and J is TRBJ2-1; D tentatively fits TRBD1 or TRBD2 (5 bases each). V was clipped by 0 bases and J by 2 bases, with 20 bases between them. The CDR3 spans 19 residues. Germline V gene data show CDR1 as LGHNA and CDR2 as YNFKEQ.

In this sample, this clonotype turned up a few times. This chain links TRBV2 with TRBJ2-7, with D perhaps TRBD1 (6 bases). The V gene's germline CDR1 is SNHLY and CDR2 FYNNEI. V lost 4 bases to trimming and J lost 2 bases, with 9 bases between them. This CDR3 contains 13 residues. The CDR3 coding sequence is TGTGCCAGCAGTGCCAGGGGTGCCTACGAGCAGTACTTC. This encodes CASSARGAYEQYF.

This clonotype was counted between two and nine times. V usage is TRBV6-5 and J usage is TRBJ1-2; 8 nucleotides align to TRBD1. The CDR3 totals 14 residues. V lost 6 bases, J lost 7 bases, and 10 bases stayed unmatched. Per the germline V gene, CDR1 is MNHEY and CDR2 is SVGAGI. The CDR3 DNA follows: TGTGCCAGCAGACAACCGGACAGGGTTGGTGGCTACACCTTC. This codes for CASRQPDRVGGYTF.

This clonotype appeared a few times. This chain links TRBV4-3 with TRBJ2-7, with 8 bases fitting TRBD1. The CDR3 has 14 residues. The germline V gene encodes CDR1 LGHNA and CDR2 YSLEER. The trim removed 0 bases at V and 2 bases at J, leaving 0 bases unmatched. CDR3 protein: CASSQDRGPYEQYF. CDR3 nucleotides: TGCGCCAGCAGCCAAGACAGGGGGCCCTACGAGCAGTACTTC.

This clonotype was seen more than once but under ten times. This rearrangement joins TRBV12-3 or TRBV12-4 to TRBJ2-1; TRBD1 matches at 12 bases. CDR3 length: 23 residues. With V trimmed by 5 bases and J by 3 bases, 26 bases remained unmatched. In nucleotides, the CDR3 is TGTGCCAGCAGTGACCGGGACAGGGGGCTGATTCGGGGGGCCAGCTCCAACTACAATGAGCAGTTCTTC. This translates into CASSDRDRGLIRGASSNYNEQFF.

To note about this clonotype: Germline is not matched at one junction end, which may reflect a read error. V is TRBV7-7 and J is TRBJ2-7; 7 nucleotides agree with TRBD2. Germline lookup yields CDR1 SSHAT and CDR2 FNYEAQ (reference sequence). The CDR3 is made up of 15 amino acids. CDR3 loop: CASSLREGSSYEQYF. The CDR3 bases are TGTGCTAGCAGCTTAAGGGAGGGGAGCTCCTACGAGCAGTACTTC.

This clonotype showed up just a few times. This chain joins TRBV7-2 and TRBJ1-2; TRBD1 agrees at 7 bases. The V gene end was trimmed by 2 bases and the J gene end by 5 bases; junction bases not matched to a gene: 5. CDR1 and CDR2 (germline): SGHTA, FQGNSA. This CDR3 comprises 14 residues. Here the CDR3 DNA reads TGTGCCAGCAGCTTAAACGGACAGGAGTATGGCTACACCTTC. Protein: CASSLNGQEYGYTF.

This chain links TRBV5-5 with TRBJ1-5; possible D gene TRBD1, 5 bases. Germline assignment: CDR1 SGHKS and CDR2 YYEKEE (reference sequence). V was shortened by 6 bases and J by 1 base, with 14 bases between the two germline ends. The CDR3 extends over 15 amino acids. The CDR3 nucleotides are TGTGCCAGCAACGTAGGGGATCTGAGCAATCAGCCCCAGCATTTT. This gives the protein CASNVGDLSNQPQHF. The entire variable domain, with the rest obtained from reference TRBV5-5 and TRBJ1-5, is as follows: DAGVTQSPTHLIKTRGQQVTLRCSPISGHKSVSWYQQVLGQGPQFIFQYYEKEERGRGNFPDRFSARQFPNYSSELNVNALLLGDSALYLCASNVGDLSNQPQHFGDGTRLSIL.

The CDR3 here is CASSYSWTSDYEQYF. For the CDR3, the DNA is TGTGCCAGCAGTTACTCTTGGACTAGCGACTACGAGCAGTACTTC. The chain has TRBV6-6 and TRBJ2-7; 9 bases fit TRBD2. CDR1 is MNHNY and CDR2 is SVGAGI in the germline V gene (reference sequence). Unmatched junction bases numbered 3, after V lost 0 bases and J lost 3 bases. This CDR3 comprises 15 residues.